This TCR beta chain was obtained from a study of T cell repertoires in cytomegalovirus infection. In the study overall: Indications of both CMV infection and matching HLA type were provided by public TCR beta signatures. Study results and caveats: There were carriers of CMV plus the relevant HLA, and cumulative public TCR beta family frequency identified them. HLA-C-restricted TCR beta clonotypes specific for CMV led the ex vivo response.

Between the trimmed V and J ends, which lost 3 bases and 0 bases, there was a span of 2 bases. Germline values: CDR1 MNHNS, CDR2 SASEGT. The CDR3 sequence is 12 residues long. Comment on this clonotype: Its target is not known.

TCRdb itself ran the reads through MiXCR, one entry per CDR3 protein. The repertoire has approximately 170,000 distinct CDR3 sequences, approximately 17% of them found once; the top ten carry approximately 19%. V and J are TRBV6-1 and TRBJ1-1, with D uncertain. The sequenced material came from CD8+ T cells from PBMCs. This receptor was obtained from a human donor in good health (CMV status not recorded). Some clones in this sample may be carry-over from other donors' samples. The CDR3 loop reads CASSDLNTEAFF. In nucleotides, the CDR3 is TGTGCCAGCAGTGACTTGAACACTGAAGCTTTCTTT.